These 5 T cell receptor beta chains were all obtained from the same sample, sequenced in a study of human T cells and chemical hapten exposure. The time point denotes: patch test 2, 6 weeks after DPC sensitization. The treatment: therapeutic diphenylcyclopropenone sensitization with weekly scalp DPC. TCRdb fed the RACE reads into MiXCR, producing one record per CDR3 protein. The sample has some 100,000 distinct CDR3 sequences, about 9.3% seen once. Sequenced material: whole blood, taken in connection with sensitization to the hapten diphenylcyclopropenone (DPC). These receptors were taken from a woman in her 40s with alopecia areata. Some clones in this sample may be carry-over from other donors' samples.

This clonotype is medium-sized within its sample. The rearrangement joins TRBV6-1 to TRBJ2-1; no definite D call. V was pared by 3 bases and J by 3 bases, with 9 bases between. Germline CDR1 MNHNS, CDR2 SASEGT. The CDR3 is made up of 14 amino acids. This chain's CDR3 is CASSEPTVYNEQFF. CDR3 nucleotide sequence: TGTGCCAGCAGTGAGCCAACAGTCTACAATGAGCAGTTCTTC.

The J gene is TRBJ2-1, the V gene TRBV11-2; 9 bases align to TRBD2. The CDR3 spans 16 residues. Per the germline V gene, CDR1 is SGHAT and CDR2 is FQNNGV. V lost 5 bases, J lost 4 bases, and 9 bases stayed unmatched. This CDR3 is CASSIVSGGGYNEQFF. In DNA, the CDR3 is TGTGCCAGCAGCATCGTTAGCGGGGGCGGGTACAATGAGCAGTTCTTC.

The chain joins TRBV7-9 to TRBJ2-3; 7 nucleotides agree with TRBD1. CDR1 is SEHNR, CDR2 FQNEAQ, per germline (reference sequence). V trimming: 3 bases; J trimming: 4 bases; junction bases outside the gene matches: 7. The CDR3 contains 15 residues. CDR3 amino acids: CASSFTRGSADTQYF. The CDR3 bases are TGTGCCAGCAGCTTTACCAGGGGGTCCGCAGATACGCAGTATTTT.

This clonotype was counted a few times. This chain uses TRBV18 with TRBJ1-5; D gene ambiguous. With 3 bases removed from V and 0 bases from J, the gap between germline ends came to 6 bases. The CDR3 extends over 14 amino acids. CDR1 KGHSH and CDR2 LQKENI come from the germline V gene. The CDR3 loop is CASSPDGSNQPQHF. CDR3 nucleotide sequence: TGTGCCAGCTCACCGGACGGTAGCAATCAGCCCCAGCATTTT.

V usage is TRBV15 and J usage is TRBJ2-2; D perhaps matches TRBD1 (5 bases). The CDR3 spans 13 residues. Germline V gene data show CDR1 as LNHNV and CDR2 as YYDKDF (reference sequence). Trimming took off 2 bases at V and 10 bases at J, with 11 bases between the two ends. CDR3 sequence reads: CATSRNRFQELFF. The CDR3 region has the DNA TGTGCCACCAGCAGAAACAGGTTCCAGGAGCTGTTTTTT.